This TCR beta chain originates from a study of blood T cell repertoires in COVID-19 (TCRdb year 2020). Notes on the research overall: Samples from collaborators originated in the United States, Italy and Spain and spanned both the acute and convalescent phases of COVID-19. The prospective study material was composed of cDNA or gDNA derived from T cells, B-cell-depleted T cells, or PBMCs. The dataset comprised deeply sampled blood TCRbeta repertoires from subjects exposed to, actively infected with, or recovered from COVID-19. The repertoires were released in a freely available public database meant as a resource for research on the immune response to SARS-CoV-2. The samples were drawn from two sources: the first 160 participants of the ongoing ImmuneRACE study, and over 1,000 subjects contributed by 6 global collaborators. Sample metadata almost always included a de-identified subject ID, COVID-19 status, age in years and sex. Where available, HLA class I and class II types were taken from metadata supplied by the sample provider and were not determined by assay-based typing. The study at large found these results: The amount of clinical and demographic metadata varied by source and participant and was provided uncurated.

TCRbeta CDR3 regions were amplified from genomic DNA by means of the immunoSEQ Assay, a bias-controlled multiplex PCR. The authors processed their data as follows. The number of nucleated cells in each sample was estimated by amplification of reference gene primers within the assay. Sequence reads were collapsed and filtered to measure the absolute abundance of every unique TCRbeta CDR3 rearrangement. For each sample, productive Simpson clonality was calculated as the square root of Simpson's diversity index over productive rearrangements. The source is immuneACCESS, and TCRdb retained only in-frame sequences with V and J called. Part of the clones is not carried over; for the studies checked, unresolved V genes explain less than half of this, and the remainder is unexplained. V and J calls and clone size follow that table, whereas D and trimming were derived from the DNA. In all, the sample holds 110,000 to 150,000 clones, and approximately 78% of those were seen once. Clones ranked in the top ten supply more than 5% of the sample.

On this clone: Its antigen is currently not known. No clone much larger than this one lies a single base away; base qualities are absent.

Participants in the prospective study were aged about 18 to 100 years, lived in about two dozen United States geographic areas, and enrolled through a virtual design. In the prospective study, cohorts were assigned on the basis of participant-reported clinical history obtained from a screening survey and a study questionnaire. ImmuneRACE Cohort 3 recovered participants were defined by two consecutive negative NP/OP PCR tests, healthcare professional clearance, or symptom resolution. In the prospective study, whole blood, serum and a nasopharyngeal or oropharyngeal swab were collected from each participant by mobile phlebotomists. Prospective study participants could optionally give additional blood draws and questionnaires over an approximately 2-month period. Before DNA extraction, prospective study blood samples were shipped either frozen or at room temperature. Trimming costs V 1 base and J 3 bases, and their ends lie 6 bases apart. CDR1 MDHEN and CDR2 SYDVKM were looked up in the germline V gene. Including the terminal cysteine and phenylalanine, the CDR3 comprises 14 residues. Only CDR3 DNA is held: 42 bases, read in frame from base 1.

Sequencing was done on a sample of PBMCs or T cells enriched from blood (not recorded which). This clonotype was obtained from a woman between 50 and 59 years old who had recovered from COVID-19. This sequence uses TRBV28 and TRBJ1-4; the D gene is unclear. The bases are TGTGCCAGCAGTTTATTAGTGTCTAATGAAAAACTGTTTTTT. This is translated as CASSLLVSNEKLFF.